One sample yielded the 21 T cell receptor beta chains listed below, sequenced in a study of CXCR3-negative and CXCR3-positive naive CD8 T cells. General study results and limits: Hydrophobicity of TRB CDR3s was greater in CXCR3-positive naive cells than in CXCR3-negative naive cells.

Libraries were UMI-labeled 5' RACE TRB cDNA. TCRdb re-called the 5' RACE reads; one entry per CDR3 protein, DNA not given. This sample's table reports around 160,000 distinct CDR3 sequences. No antigen has been identified for these receptors. The sequenced sample was naive CXCR3+ CD8+ T cells from blood. Subset meaning: CD45RO-CCR7+CD27+CD95- naive CD8+ T cells expressing CXCR3 (TNR3+). The receptors shown here come from a human donor in good health. Some clones in this sample may be carry-over from other donors' samples.

This chain uses TRBV20-1 with TRBJ2-7; as DNA is missing, the TRBD1 call by TCRdb cannot be tested. Germline loops: CDR1 DFQATT, CDR2 SNEGSKA (reference sequence). This CDR3 has 15 residues. CDR3 residues: CSARGLRAPGYEQYF.

The chain carries TRBV28 and TRBJ1-1; TCRdb picks TRBD1, but there is no DNA to check that call. The CDR3 has 13 residues. Germline assignment: CDR1 MDHEN and CDR2 SYDVKM. The CDR3 is CASSLGGRTEAFF. Filled out from reference TRBV28 and TRBJ1-1, the complete variable domain reads DVKVTQSSRYLVKRTGEKVFLECVQDMDHENMFWYRQDPGLGLRLIYFSYDVKMKEKGDIPEGYSVSREKKERFSLILESASTNQTSMYLCASSLGGRTEAFFGQGTRLTVV.

This chain links TRBV27 with TRBJ2-3; the TRBD2 assignment by TCRdb is unverifiable without DNA. Germline-derived CDR1 and CDR2 are MNHEY and SMNVEV (reference sequence). The CDR3 consists of 17 residues. CDR3 region: CASSSSLAGVSTDTQYF.

The chain employs TRBV11-3 and TRBJ2-1; there is no DNA to check the TCRdb D call of TRBD1. The CDR3 sequence is 13 residues long. Germline CDR1 reads SGHNT; CDR2 reads YENEEA. CDR3 amino acids: CASSQGENNEQFF.

The rearrangement uses TRBV12-3 or TRBV12-4 and TRBJ1-2. The CDR3 has 13 residues. CDR3 sequence reads: CASSFIGDYGYTF.

The chain combines TRBV20-1 with TRBJ2-1; TCRdb returns TRBD2, unconfirmable since there is no DNA. Germline V gene sequence: CDR1 DFQATT, CDR2 SNEGSKA (reference sequence). The length of the CDR3 is 17 residues. Here the CDR3 reads CSARGLGTPSSYNEQFF.

CDR3 residues: CASSPRQMWQGYTF. This chain links TRBV28 with TRBJ1-2; the TRBD1 assignment by TCRdb is unverifiable without DNA. The CDR3 extends over 14 amino acids. Germline V gene data show CDR1 as MDHEN and CDR2 as SYDVKM.

The chain carries TRBV7-6 and TRBJ2-1; TCRdb's D call, TRBD1, is unchecked because there is no DNA. Germline CDR1 and CDR2: SGHVS and FNYEAQ. The CDR3 is 18 amino acids. The CDR3 loop reads CASSLYDRFGGNYNEQFF.

V and J are TRBV28 and TRBJ2-3; there is no DNA to check the TCRdb D call of TRBD1. The CDR3 is made up of 14 amino acids. Germline V gene lookup returns CDR1 MDHEN and CDR2 SYDVKM. The chain's CDR3 is CASSLSPGTDTQYF.

This sequence joins TRBV11-2 and TRBJ2-5. CDR3 size: 16 residues. Germline V gene sequence: CDR1 SGHAT, CDR2 FQNNGV. The CDR3 here is CASSLVPNGEQETQYF. The variable domain in full, completed from reference TRBV11-2 and TRBJ2-5, reads EAGVAQSPRYKIIEKRQSVAFWCNPISGHATLYWYQQILGQGPKLLIQFQNNGVVDDSQLPKDRFSAERLKGVDSTLKIQPAKLEDSAVYLCASSLVPNGEQETQYFGPGTRLLVL.

The chain combines TRBV28 with TRBJ2-1; with no DNA, the TCRdb D assignment of TRBD2 cannot be verified. The germline CDR1 and CDR2 sequences are MDHEN and SYDVKM. This CDR3 spans 15 amino acids. This CDR3 reads CASSLLAHSYNEQFF.

The V gene is TRBV28, the J gene TRBJ2-2. This CDR3 comprises 14 residues. CDR1 is MDHEN and CDR2 is SYDVKM in the germline V gene. The CDR3 reads CASRPHSSSGELFF. The full variable domain, rest sourced from reference TRBV28 and TRBJ2-2, is DVKVTQSSRYLVKRTGEKVFLECVQDMDHENMFWYRQDPGLGLRLIYFSYDVKMKEKGDIPEGYSVSREKKERFSLILESASTNQTSMYLCASRPHSSSGELFFGEGSRLTVL.

The rearrangement joins TRBV7-6 to TRBJ2-2. The CDR3 totals 15 residues. Germline assignment: CDR1 SGHVS and CDR2 FNYEAQ. CDR3 protein: CASSLRRPNTGELFF.

V usage is TRBV7-3 and J usage is TRBJ2-1; TCRdb names TRBD1, which stays unverified in the absence of DNA. Germline CDR1 reads SGHTA; CDR2 reads FQGTGA. This CDR3 comprises 14 residues. The CDR3 spells CASSLGQGNYEQFF.

The V and J genes are TRBV7-8 and TRBJ2-5; TCRdb's D gene call, TRBD1, goes unchecked for lack of DNA. CDR3 length: 15 amino acids. The germline gives CDR1 SGHVS, CDR2 FQNEAQ. This chain's CDR3 is CASSQAGTAQETQYF.

The J gene is TRBJ1-1, the V gene TRBV5-1. Germline CDR1 is SGHRS and CDR2 is YFSETQ. The CDR3 extends over 16 amino acids. CDR3 in amino acids: CASSQNVWGEGTEAFF. Variable domain in full (rest from reference TRBV5-1 and TRBJ1-1): KAGVTQTPRYLIKTRGQQVTLSCSPISGHRSVSWYQQTPGQGLQFLFEYFSETQRNKGNFPGRFSGRQFSNSRSEMNVSTLELGDSALYLCASSQNVWGEGTEAFFGQGTRLTVV.

This chain uses TRBV11-2 with TRBJ2-1; without DNA, the TCRdb call of TRBD1 cannot be checked. The CDR3 is 16 residues long. Germline V gives CDR1 SGHAT, CDR2 FQNNGV. CDR3 protein: CASSQIRGGAGNEQFF. The full variable domain, its missing parts supplied by reference TRBV11-2 and TRBJ2-1, is EAGVAQSPRYKIIEKRQSVAFWCNPISGHATLYWYQQILGQGPKLLIQFQNNGVVDDSQLPKDRFSAERLKGVDSTLKIQPAKLEDSAVYLCASSQIRGGAGNEQFFGPGTRLTVL.

This sequence joins TRBV7-2 and TRBJ2-1; no DNA is available, so the TRBD2 call from TCRdb remains unchecked. This CDR3 spans 16 amino acids. CDR1 is SGHTA, CDR2 FQGNSA, per germline. CDR3: CASSLAPGLAGDEQFF.

The chain is built from TRBV6-2 or TRBV6-3 and TRBJ2-7; absent DNA, TCRdb's TRBD1 call cannot be checked. This CDR3 spans 15 amino acids. CDR1 and CDR2 from the germline V gene are MNHEY and SVGEGT. The CDR3 reads CASSYVGQHLGEQYF.

The rearrangement joins TRBV7-6 to TRBJ1-1; TCRdb outputs TRBD1, but without DNA this stays unchecked. This CDR3 is 14 amino acids long. Germline CDR1 SGHVS, CDR2 FNYEAQ. CDR3 sequence reads: CASSSSQGNTEAFF.

The CDR3 loop reads CASLPHEGRFTEAFF. The V and J genes are TRBV25-1 and TRBJ1-1. Germline V lookup: CDR1 MGHDK, CDR2 SYGVNS. The CDR3 loop spans 15 amino acids.